The TCR beta chain described here comes from a study of radiation and T cells in renal cell carcinoma. Looking at the study overall: Nephrectomy followed 15 Gy stereotactic body radiation by 4 weeks. Study-wide findings and caveats: Top tumor clonotypes rose in blood 2 weeks post-radiation, then contracted.

Produced via immunoSEQ multiplex PCR; TCRdb's table is partial and in-frame only. Among about 140,000 clones listed, less than 90% were seen once. As regards this clone: Its specificity is not known.

CDR1 and CDR2 from the germline V gene are SGHAT and FQDESV (reference sequence). This CDR3 contains 15 residues. The ends were cut back, 0 bases at V and 7 bases at J, with 15 bases in the middle. Time point specified: baseline pretreatment blood. Treatment here: 15 Gy SBRT to primary tumor, nephrectomy 4 weeks later. After SBRT, blood was collected at 2 and 4 weeks, plus baseline. The chain uses TRBV11-1 and TRBJ1-2; D not certain. The source material was blood, sampled from a patient whose treatment included radiotherapy and nephrectomy. This TCR was sampled from a woman between 45 and 65 years old with renal cell carcinoma. The CDR3 is CASSLAWGCHGGYTF. The CDR3 DNA follows: TGTGCCAGCAGCTTAGCGTGGGGTTGTCATGGTGGCTACACCTTC.